The subject of this entry is one TCR beta chain. Its cognate antigen is unknown. TCRdb reprocessed the 5' RACE reads; each CDR3 protein has one entry and no DNA is given. The table counts 350,000 to 450,000 distinct CDR3 sequences; 5.2% lies in the top ten. This entry belongs to a study of T cells expressing NK-cell markers. Study at large: The authors derived TCR beta repertoires from sorted CD3+CD56+NKG2C+, CD3+CD56+NKG2C- and CD3+CD56-NKG2C+ T cells.

Germline V gene data show CDR1 as MNHNS and CDR2 as SASEGT. The CDR3 is 14 amino acids. Study observations and caveats: These clonotypes, the leaders elsewhere, also led the CD3+CD56-NKG2C+ fraction in a few donors.

Sequencing input: blood T cells: a sorted CD56 or NKG2C T cell subset, CD4+ or CD8+ T cells, or bulk PBMC T cells (not recorded which). The chain couples TRBV6-1 to TRBJ1-1. The clonotype was recovered from a man aged 18 to 69 in good health. CDR3: CASSSGSENTEAFF.